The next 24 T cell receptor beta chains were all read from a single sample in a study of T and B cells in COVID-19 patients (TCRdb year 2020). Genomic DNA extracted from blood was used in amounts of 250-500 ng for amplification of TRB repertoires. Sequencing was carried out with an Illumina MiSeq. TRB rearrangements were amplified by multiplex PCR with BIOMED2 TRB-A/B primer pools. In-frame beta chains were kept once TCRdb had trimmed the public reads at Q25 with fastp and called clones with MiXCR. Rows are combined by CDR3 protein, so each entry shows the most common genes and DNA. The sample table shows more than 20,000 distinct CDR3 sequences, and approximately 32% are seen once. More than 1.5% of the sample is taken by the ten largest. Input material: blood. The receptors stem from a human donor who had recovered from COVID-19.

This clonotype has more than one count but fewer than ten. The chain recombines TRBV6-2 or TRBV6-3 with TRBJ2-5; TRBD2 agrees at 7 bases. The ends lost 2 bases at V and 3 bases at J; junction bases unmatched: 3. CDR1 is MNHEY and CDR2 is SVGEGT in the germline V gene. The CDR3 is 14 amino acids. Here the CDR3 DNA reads TGTGCCAGCAGTTACGGGCTAGCGGAAGAGACCCAGTACTTC. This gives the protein CASSYGLAEETQYF.

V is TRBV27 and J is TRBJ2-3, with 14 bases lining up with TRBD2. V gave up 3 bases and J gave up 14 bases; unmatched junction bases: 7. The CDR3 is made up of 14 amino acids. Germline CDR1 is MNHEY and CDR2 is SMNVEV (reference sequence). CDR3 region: CASSFPRTSGGMYF. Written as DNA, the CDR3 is TGTGCCAGCAGTTTCCCCCGGACTAGCGGGGGGATGTATTTT.

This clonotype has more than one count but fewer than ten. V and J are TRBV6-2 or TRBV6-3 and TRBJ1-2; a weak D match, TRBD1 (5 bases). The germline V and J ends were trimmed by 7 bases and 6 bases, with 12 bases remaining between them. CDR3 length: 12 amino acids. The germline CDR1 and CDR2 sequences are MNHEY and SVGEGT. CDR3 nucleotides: TGTGCCAGCACCCAGACGGGGGATGGCTACACCTTC. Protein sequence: CASTQTGDGYTF.

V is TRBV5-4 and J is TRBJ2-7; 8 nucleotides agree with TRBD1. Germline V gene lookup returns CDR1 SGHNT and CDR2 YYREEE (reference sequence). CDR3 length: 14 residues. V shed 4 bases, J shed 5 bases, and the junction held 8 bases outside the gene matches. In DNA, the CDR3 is TGTGCCAGCAGCCGACAGACAGGGGACGACGAGCAGTACTTC. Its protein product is CASSRQTGDDEQYF.

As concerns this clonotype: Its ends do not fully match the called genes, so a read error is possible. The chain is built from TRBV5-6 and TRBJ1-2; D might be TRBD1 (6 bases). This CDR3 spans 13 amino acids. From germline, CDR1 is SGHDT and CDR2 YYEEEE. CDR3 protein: CASSFTGNLGYTF. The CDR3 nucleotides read TGCGCCAGCAGCTTTACAGGGAATTTGGGCTACACCTTC.

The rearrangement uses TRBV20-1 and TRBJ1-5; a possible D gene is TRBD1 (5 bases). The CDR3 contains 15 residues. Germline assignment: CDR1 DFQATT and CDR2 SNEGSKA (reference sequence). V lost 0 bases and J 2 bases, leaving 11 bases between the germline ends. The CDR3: CSARDTPGRNQPQHF. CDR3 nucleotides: TGCAGTGCTAGAGACACTCCGGGGCGCAATCAGCCCCAGCATTTT.

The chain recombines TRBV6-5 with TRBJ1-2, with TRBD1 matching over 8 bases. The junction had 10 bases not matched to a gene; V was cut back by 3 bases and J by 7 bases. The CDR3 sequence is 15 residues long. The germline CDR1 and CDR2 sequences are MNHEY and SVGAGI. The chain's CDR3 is CASSYRGRGRGGYTF. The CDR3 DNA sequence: TGTGCCAGCAGTTATCGGGGCAGGGGGCGCGGTGGCTACACCTTC.

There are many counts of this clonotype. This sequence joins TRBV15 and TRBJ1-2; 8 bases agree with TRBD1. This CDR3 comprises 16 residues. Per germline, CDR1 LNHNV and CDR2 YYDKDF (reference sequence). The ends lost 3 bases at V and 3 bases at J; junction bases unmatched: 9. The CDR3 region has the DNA TGTGCCACCAGCAGTGGTCAGGGGGCGGATGACTATGGCTACACCTTC. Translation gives CATSSGQGADDYGYTF.

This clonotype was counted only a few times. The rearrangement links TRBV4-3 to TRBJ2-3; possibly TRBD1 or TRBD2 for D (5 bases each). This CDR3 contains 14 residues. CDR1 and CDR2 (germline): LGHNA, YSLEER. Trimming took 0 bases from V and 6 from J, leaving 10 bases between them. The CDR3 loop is CASSQEWGTDTQYF. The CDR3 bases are TGCGCCAGCAGCCAAGAATGGGGGACGGATACGCAGTATTTT.

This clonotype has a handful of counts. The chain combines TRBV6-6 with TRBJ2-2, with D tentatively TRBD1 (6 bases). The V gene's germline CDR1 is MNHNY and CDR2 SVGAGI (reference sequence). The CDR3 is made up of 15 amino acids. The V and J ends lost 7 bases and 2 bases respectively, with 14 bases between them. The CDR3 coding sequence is TGTGCCAGCACCCAAAGGGGGAGTAACACCGGGGAGCTGTTTTTT. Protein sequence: CASTQRGSNTGELFF.

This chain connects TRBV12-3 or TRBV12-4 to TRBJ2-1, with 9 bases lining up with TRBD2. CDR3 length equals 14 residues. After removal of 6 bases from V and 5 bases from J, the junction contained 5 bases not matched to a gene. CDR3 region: CASRPGLANNEQFF. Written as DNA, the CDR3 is TGTGCCAGCAGACCGGGACTAGCAAACAATGAGCAGTTCTTC.

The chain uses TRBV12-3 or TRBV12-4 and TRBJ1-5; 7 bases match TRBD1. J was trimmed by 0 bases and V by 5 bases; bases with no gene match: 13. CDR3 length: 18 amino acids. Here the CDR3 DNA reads TGTGCCAGCAGTGTGGGGGCAGGGGGACGATATAGCAATCAGCCCCAGCATTTT. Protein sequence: CASSVGAGGRYSNQPQHF.

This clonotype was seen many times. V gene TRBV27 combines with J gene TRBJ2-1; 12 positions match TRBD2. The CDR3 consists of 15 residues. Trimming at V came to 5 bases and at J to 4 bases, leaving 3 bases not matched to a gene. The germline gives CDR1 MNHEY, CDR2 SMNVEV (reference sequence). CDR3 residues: CASSVGTSGYNEQFF. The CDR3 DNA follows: TGTGCCAGCAGTGTCGGGACTAGCGGGTACAATGAGCAGTTCTTC.

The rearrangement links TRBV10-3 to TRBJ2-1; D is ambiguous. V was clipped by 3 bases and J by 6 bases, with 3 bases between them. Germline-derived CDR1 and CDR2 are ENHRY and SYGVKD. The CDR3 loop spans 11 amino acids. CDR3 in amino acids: CAISDVNEQFF. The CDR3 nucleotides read TGTGCCATCAGTGACGTCAATGAGCAGTTCTTC.

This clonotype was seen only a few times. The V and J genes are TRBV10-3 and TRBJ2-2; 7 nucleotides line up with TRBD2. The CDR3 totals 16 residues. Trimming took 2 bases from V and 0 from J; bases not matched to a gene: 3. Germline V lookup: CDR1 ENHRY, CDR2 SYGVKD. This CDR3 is CAISEPAGANTGELFF. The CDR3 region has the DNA TGTGCCATCAGTGAGCCCGCGGGAGCGAACACCGGGGAGCTGTTTTTT.

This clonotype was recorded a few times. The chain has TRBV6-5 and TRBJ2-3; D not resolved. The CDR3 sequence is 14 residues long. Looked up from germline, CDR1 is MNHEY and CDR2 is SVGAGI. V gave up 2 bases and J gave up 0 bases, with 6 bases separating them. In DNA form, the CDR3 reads TGTGCCAGCAGTTACCCCTCTAGCACAGATACGCAGTATTTT. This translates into CASSYPSSTDTQYF.

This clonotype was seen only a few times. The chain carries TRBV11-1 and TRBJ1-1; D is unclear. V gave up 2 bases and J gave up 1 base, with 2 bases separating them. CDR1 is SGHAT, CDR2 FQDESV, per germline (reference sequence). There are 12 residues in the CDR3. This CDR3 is CASSLSNTEAFF. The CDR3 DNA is TGTGCCAGCAGCTTATCGAACACTGAAGCTTTCTTT.

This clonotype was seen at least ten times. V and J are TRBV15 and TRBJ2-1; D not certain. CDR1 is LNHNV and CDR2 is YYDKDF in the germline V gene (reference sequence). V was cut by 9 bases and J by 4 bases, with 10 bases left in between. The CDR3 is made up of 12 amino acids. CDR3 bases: TGTGCCACAAGAGACGGATACAATGAGCAGTTCTTC. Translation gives CATRDGYNEQFF.

The CDR3 region is CASKRGLETQYF. In DNA form, the CDR3 reads TGTGCCAGCAAACGGGGGCTGGAGACCCAGTACTTC. This chain joins TRBV6-6 and TRBJ2-5; possibly TRBD1 or TRBD2 for D (6 bases each). There are 12 residues in the CDR3. Trimming took off 7 bases at V and 5 bases at J, with 11 bases between the two ends. Germline lookup yields CDR1 MNHNY and CDR2 SVGAGI (reference sequence).

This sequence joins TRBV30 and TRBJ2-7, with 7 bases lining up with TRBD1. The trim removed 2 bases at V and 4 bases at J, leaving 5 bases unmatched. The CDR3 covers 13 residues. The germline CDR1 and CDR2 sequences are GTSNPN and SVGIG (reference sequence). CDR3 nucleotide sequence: TGTGCCTGGAGTCCCGGGACAGTGTACGAGCAGTACTTC. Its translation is CAWSPGTVYEQYF. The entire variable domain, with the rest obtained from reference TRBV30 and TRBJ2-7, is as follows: SQTIHQWPATLVQPVGSPLSLECTVEGTSNPNLYWYRQAAGRGLQLLFYSVGIGQISSEVPQNLSASRPQDRQFILSSKKLLLSDSGFYLCAWSPGTVYEQYFGPGTRLTVT.

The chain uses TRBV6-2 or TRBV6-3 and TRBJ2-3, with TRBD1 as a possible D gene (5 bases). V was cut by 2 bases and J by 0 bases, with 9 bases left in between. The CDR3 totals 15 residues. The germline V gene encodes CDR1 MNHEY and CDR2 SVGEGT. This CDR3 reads CASSYPGHSTDTQYF. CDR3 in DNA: TGTGCCAGCAGTTACCCAGGACACAGCACAGATACGCAGTATTTT.

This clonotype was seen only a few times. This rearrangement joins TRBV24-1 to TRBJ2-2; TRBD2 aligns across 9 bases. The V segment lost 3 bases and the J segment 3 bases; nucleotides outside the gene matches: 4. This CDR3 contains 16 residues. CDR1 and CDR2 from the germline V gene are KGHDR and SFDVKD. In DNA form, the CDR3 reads TGTGCCACCAGTGATCCTGTAGCGGGGGACACCGGGGAGCTGTTTTTT. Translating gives CATSDPVAGDTGELFF.

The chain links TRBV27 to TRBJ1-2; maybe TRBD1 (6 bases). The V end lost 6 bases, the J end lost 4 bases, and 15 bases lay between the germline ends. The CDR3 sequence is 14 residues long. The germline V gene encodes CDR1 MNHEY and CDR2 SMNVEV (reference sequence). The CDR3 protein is CASREAQGLYGYTF. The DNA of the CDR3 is TGTGCCAGCAGGGAAGCCCAGGGGCTCTATGGCTACACCTTC.

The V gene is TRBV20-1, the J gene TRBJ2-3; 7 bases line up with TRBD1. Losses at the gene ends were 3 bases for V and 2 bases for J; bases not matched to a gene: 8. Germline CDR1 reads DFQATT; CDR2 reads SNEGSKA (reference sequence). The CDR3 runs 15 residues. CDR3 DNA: TGCAGTGCTAGTCTCCAGGGGGTGACCACAGATACGCAGTATTTT. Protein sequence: CSASLQGVTTDTQYF.